Sequencing of this T cell receptor (beta chain) was carried out in a study of shared clonotypes between healthy human individuals. Profiled with immunoSEQ multiplex PCR; TCRdb holds only in-frame clones, not every one. Of around 2,000,000 clones detected, about 95% appear once; the ten largest clones hold approximately 0.13%. V dropped 7 bases and J dropped 0 bases, with 13 bases sitting between them. CDR3 length equals 15 residues. The germline CDR1 and CDR2 sequences are MNHEY and SVGAGI. The sequence came from a man younger than 30 in good health. Sequenced sample: naive CD4+ T cells sorted from blood. The subset: CD45RA+ positively selected. The gene calls are TRBV6-5 and TRBJ2-1; D remains ambiguous. CDR3 in DNA: TGTGCCAGCACTCGGGTCTCGAGCTCCTACAATGAGCAGTTCTTC. It translates to CASTRVSSSYNEQFF.